The entry that follows covers one T cell receptor beta chain sequence. This sample was taken from a study of blood T cell repertoires in COVID-19. Overall study: The origin of the acute and convalescent COVID-19 samples was the United States, Italy and Spain. Sources were T cells, B-cell-depleted T cells, or PBMCs; the material itself was cDNA or gDNA.

From germline, CDR1 is KGHSH and CDR2 LQKENI. V shed 3 bases and J shed 2 bases, with 13 bases lying between them. CDR3 length equals 15 residues. Authors' processing steps: By means of reference gene primer amplification, nucleated cell counts were estimated. Using immunoSEQ multiplex PCR, the repertoire was profiled, and TCRdb retains in-frame clones only, with some absent. V and J calls and clone size are as listed in that table; D and trimming were resolved from the DNA. Of tens of thousands of clones in the sample, 82% are singletons; the top ten hold under 35%. This TCR derives from a human donor in a cohort sampled during active COVID-19. J is TRBJ2-5 and V is TRBV18; D is possibly TRBD1 (5 bases). The sample taken for sequencing was peripheral blood. The CDR3 DNA follows: TGTGCCAGCTCACCCCCCCGACAGATTCAAGAGACCCAGTACTTC. Protein product: CASSPPRQIQETQYF.